Below, 31 T cell receptor beta chains from the same sample are listed, as sequenced in a study of shared clonotypes between healthy human individuals. Clones were read by immunoSEQ multiplex PCR, and TCRdb kept only the in-frame ones, dropping some. The sample holds roughly 810,000 clones, about 96% seen once. CD45RO-negative CD8 cells positively selected for CCR7 made up the naive population, which excluded terminally differentiated effector memory CD45RA+ cells. The sequenced material came from naive CD8+ T cells sorted from blood. These receptors originate from a man aged 30 to 39 in good health.

This chain joins TRBV2 and TRBJ2-7, with unresolved D. V was pared by 6 bases and J by 0 bases, with 9 bases between. There are 13 residues in the CDR3. CDR1 is SNHLY, CDR2 FYNNEI, per germline. CDR3 loop: CASRQLVSYEQYF. The DNA of the CDR3 is TGTGCCAGCAGACAGCTGGTCTCCTACGAGCAGTACTTC.

This sequence joins TRBV29-1 and TRBJ2-2; TRBD2 might be the D (6 bases). Germline V lookup: CDR1 SQVTM, CDR2 ANQGSEA. This CDR3 is 11 amino acids long. V was clipped by 7 bases and J by 8 bases, with 11 bases between them. CDR3 sequence: CSGFLAGELFF. The CDR3 DNA reads as TGCAGCGGCTTCCTAGCGGGGGAGCTGTTTTTT.

V usage is TRBV29-1 and J usage is TRBJ2-1; TRBD1 matches 9 bases. Germline V gene data show CDR1 as SQVTM and CDR2 as ANQGSEA. There are 14 residues in the CDR3. J was trimmed by 7 bases and V by 7 bases; bases with no gene match: 11. The CDR3 DNA reads TGCAGCGCATTAGGACAGGGGTATCGGAATGAGCAGTTCTTC. It codes for CSALGQGYRNEQFF.

This clone was observed a few times. This sample also contains other DNA sequences that code for the same CDR3. V gene TRBV7-9 combines with J gene TRBJ1-1; D not certain. The germline V gene has CDR1 SEHNR and CDR2 FQNEAQ (reference sequence). V lost 1 base to trimming and J lost 1 base, with 7 bases between them. The CDR3 totals 14 residues. The CDR3 nucleotides are TGTGCCAGCAGCTTAGTCCGGGGGAACACTGAAGCTTTCTTT. This translates into CASSLVRGNTEAFF.

The chain uses TRBV4-3 and TRBJ2-4; TRBD1 aligns across 9 bases. The CDR3 totals 17 residues. Germline V gene sequence: CDR1 LGHNA, CDR2 YSLEER. The V and J ends lost 0 bases and 4 bases, in that order; junction bases with no gene match: 7. In DNA, the CDR3 is TGCGCCAGCAGCCAAGAAAATACAGGGGGCTTTAAAAACATTCAGTACTTC. It yields the protein CASSQENTGGFKNIQYF.

The chain recombines TRBV7-9 with TRBJ2-7; 7 bases fit TRBD2. Per the germline V gene, CDR1 is SEHNR and CDR2 is FQNEAQ (reference sequence). V trimming: 5 bases; J trimming: 4 bases; junction bases outside the gene matches: 14. The CDR3 contains 16 residues. The DNA of the CDR3 is TGTGCCAGCAGCCCCTACCCGGGGAGGGTTGAATACGAGCAGTACTTC. Protein product: CASSPYPGRVEYEQYF. The variable domain in full, with the rest retrieved from reference TRBV7-9 and TRBJ2-7, is DTGVSQNPRHKITKRGQNVTFRCDPISEHNRLYWYRQTLGQGPEFLTYFQNEAQLEKSRLLSDRFSAERPKGSFSTLEIQRTEQGDSAMYLCASSPYPGRVEYEQYFGPGTRLTVT.

This chain connects TRBV20-1 to TRBJ2-2; D gene unclear. CDR1 is DFQATT, CDR2 SNEGSKA, per germline (reference sequence). This CDR3 has 11 amino acids. V lost 4 bases and J 7 bases, leaving 7 bases between the germline ends. This CDR3 reads CSAMGGGELFF. CDR3 bases: TGCAGTGCTATGGGTGGCGGGGAGCTGTTTTTT.

V usage is TRBV4-3 and J usage is TRBJ2-5, with D hard to call. In germline, CDR1 is LGHNA, CDR2 YSLEER. The V end was cut by 0 bases, the J end by 0 bases, with 5 bases between. The CDR3 runs to 14 residues. In nucleotides, the CDR3 is TGCGCCAGCAGCCAAGACAGATACCAAGAGACCCAGTACTTC. Translation: CASSQDRYQETQYF.

The gene calls are TRBV4-3 and TRBJ2-3, with a weak D call TRBD2 (5 bases). The CDR3 consists of 16 residues. The V and J ends lost 0 bases and 0 bases respectively, with 10 bases between them. Germline V gives CDR1 LGHNA, CDR2 YSLEER. The CDR3 DNA reads as TGCGCCAGCAGCCAAGATCTGAGGGTGAGCACAGATACGCAGTATTTT. It is translated as CASSQDLRVSTDTQYF.

The V and J genes are TRBV29-1 and TRBJ2-7, with a tentative D call TRBD2 (6 bases). The germline V gene encodes CDR1 SQVTM and CDR2 ANQGSEA. The CDR3 has 12 amino acids. V lost 7 bases and J 5 bases, leaving 15 bases between the germline ends. The CDR3 region is CSAGASGHEQYF. In DNA form, the CDR3 reads TGCAGCGCGGGCGCCAGCGGGCACGAGCAGTACTTC.

The chain carries TRBV11-2 and TRBJ1-1; D perhaps matches TRBD1 (5 bases). The germline gives CDR1 SGHAT, CDR2 FQNNGV. Trimming stripped 1 base from V and 3 bases from J, with 18 bases between. The CDR3 has 17 amino acids. CDR3 sequence (DNA): TGTGCCAGCAGCTTAGGACCCTCTCCGCAGGGATACACTGAAGCTTTCTTT. Encoded protein: CASSLGPSPQGYTEAFF.

Note on this clone: Different DNA sequences within this sample yield the same CDR3. The chain links TRBV18 to TRBJ2-7; D possibly corresponds to TRBD1 (5 bases). CDR1 KGHSH and CDR2 LQKENI come from the germline V gene. The CDR3 has 13 residues. V was clipped by 6 bases and J by 0 bases, with 9 bases between them. For the CDR3, the DNA is TGTGCCAGCTCCCTCGACAGCTCCTACGAGCAGTACTTC. This codes for CASSLDSSYEQYF.

The chain has TRBV28 and TRBJ2-2; weak D call: TRBD1 (6 bases). Germline lookup yields CDR1 MDHEN and CDR2 SYDVKM. The CDR3 extends over 15 amino acids. The V end was cut by 4 bases, the J end by 4 bases, with 13 bases between. CDR3 DNA sequence: TGTGCCAGCAGTTGGGGACACGGAGGCACCGGGGAGCTGTTTTTT. Amino acids: CASSWGHGGTGELFF.

J is TRBJ2-7 and V is TRBV29-1, with 7 bases aligning to TRBD2. Looked up from germline, CDR1 is SQVTM and CDR2 is ANQGSEA. The CDR3 is 15 residues long. Trimming took 4 bases from V and 6 from J; bases not matched to a gene: 15. CDR3 sequence (DNA): TGCAGCGTTGTCCCCCGTAGCGGGCCGGGTGGCGAGCAGTACTTC. Encoded protein: CSVVPRSGPGGEQYF.

The rearrangement uses TRBV5-6 and TRBJ2-2; no clear D. Trimming took 6 bases from V and 1 from J, leaving 16 bases between them. CDR1 and CDR2 from the germline V gene are SGHDT and YYEEEE. This CDR3 is 16 amino acids long. The CDR3 DNA sequence: TGTGCCAGCACCGAACTGTTGTATTTGAACACCGGGGAGCTGTTTTTT. Amino acid sequence: CASTELLYLNTGELFF. Drawing the rest from reference TRBV5-6 and TRBJ2-2, the complete variable domain is DAGVTQSPTHLIKTRGQQVTLRCSPKSGHDTVSWYQQALGQGPQFIFQYYEEEERQRGNFPDRFSGHQFPNYSSELNVNALLLGDSALYLCASTELLYLNTGELFFGEGSRLTVL.

The rearrangement uses TRBV29-1 and TRBJ2-1; perhaps TRBD2 as D (6 bases). Germline CDR1 reads SQVTM; CDR2 reads ANQGSEA. The CDR3 runs to 13 residues. The germline V and J ends were trimmed by 7 bases and 0 bases, with 10 bases remaining between them. For the CDR3, the DNA is TGCAGCGCAGCGGGTAGCTCCTACAATGAGCAGTTCTTC. Translated, it gives CSAAGSSYNEQFF.

The chain recombines TRBV29-1 with TRBJ2-4; maybe TRBD1 (6 bases). The germline CDR1 and CDR2 sequences are SQVTM and ANQGSEA. The CDR3 sequence is 13 residues long. Between the trimmed V and J ends, which lost 1 base and 9 bases, there was a span of 13 bases. In DNA, the CDR3 is TGCAGCGTTGAAGCAGTAGGGGGTGGCATTCAGTACTTC. As protein: CSVEAVGGGIQYF.

Many counts were recorded for this clone. This sequence joins TRBV6-1 and TRBJ1-2; a weak D match, TRBD1 (5 bases). The CDR3 covers 13 residues. V gave up 4 bases and J gave up 8 bases, with 14 bases separating them. The germline V gene encodes CDR1 MNHNS and CDR2 SASEGT. The CDR3 is CASSAEGRYGYTF. CDR3 coding DNA: TGTGCCAGCAGTGCCGAGGGGCGATACGGCTACACCTTC.

The V call is TRBV7-9, the J call TRBJ2-3; D is ambiguous. The V end was cut by 5 bases, the J end by 4 bases, with 13 bases between. The CDR3 loop spans 14 amino acids. Germline-derived CDR1 and CDR2 are SEHNR and FQNEAQ (reference sequence). CDR3 loop: CASSRPQDADTQYF. CDR3 in DNA: TGTGCCAGCAGCCGCCCCCAAGATGCAGATACGCAGTATTTT.

This chain links TRBV29-1 with TRBJ2-1; 7 nucleotides agree with TRBD1. From germline, CDR1 is SQVTM and CDR2 ANQGSEA. The junction had 10 bases not matched to a gene; V was cut back by 1 base and J by 7 bases. The CDR3 extends over 15 amino acids. The chain's CDR3 is CSVEGVTGIRNEQFF. The CDR3 DNA reads TGCAGCGTTGAAGGGGTGACAGGGATTAGAAATGAGCAGTTCTTC.

This clone is a singleton in its sample. CDR3 DNA: TGCGCCAGCAGCTCAGCCGGGACTAGCGGGAGTGGGGGCTACGAGCAGTACTTC. It specifies CASSSAGTSGSGGYEQYF. The chain carries TRBV5-1 and TRBJ2-7, with 14 bases lining up with TRBD2. J was trimmed by 3 bases and V by 3 bases; bases with no gene match: 11. Looked up from germline, CDR1 is SGHRS and CDR2 is YFSETQ. This CDR3 is 18 amino acids long.

The gene calls are TRBV7-7 and TRBJ2-3; the D is unclear. Germline CDR1 reads SSHAT; CDR2 reads FNYEAQ (reference sequence). Deletions cut 5 bases from V and 2 bases from J, with 8 bases between. The CDR3 is 13 amino acids. CDR3 sequence reads: CASSPDLTDTQYF. In nucleotides, the CDR3 is TGTGCCAGCAGCCCCGACCTCACAGATACGCAGTATTTT.

The chain is built from TRBV27 and TRBJ2-3; TRBD2 matches 10 bases. This CDR3 contains 17 residues. The germline V gene encodes CDR1 MNHEY and CDR2 SMNVEV (reference sequence). J gave up 3 bases and V 3 bases, and 9 bases lay outside the gene matches. The CDR3 bases are TGTGCCAGCAGTTTGCTACTAGCGGGACGACTGACAGATACGCAGTATTTT. Translating gives CASSLLLAGRLTDTQYF.

J is TRBJ2-7 and V is TRBV7-8; 7 positions agree with TRBD2. CDR3 length equals 13 residues. Germline-derived CDR1 and CDR2 are SGHVS and FQNEAQ. The ends lost 2 bases at V and 3 bases at J; junction bases unmatched: 1. The CDR3 region is CASSLREDYEQYF. The CDR3, as DNA: TGTGCCAGCAGCTTACGGGAGGACTACGAGCAGTACTTC.

The chain employs TRBV29-1 and TRBJ2-7; TRBD1 agrees at 12 bases. J lost 4 bases, V lost 0 bases, and 7 bases had no gene match. CDR1 is SQVTM and CDR2 is ANQGSEA in the germline V gene. The CDR3 is 16 amino acids. This CDR3 is CSVEEVAGQGAYEQYF. The CDR3 nucleotides are TGCAGCGTTGAAGAGGTGGCGGGACAGGGGGCTTACGAGCAGTACTTC.

This chain joins TRBV5-5 and TRBJ2-7, with 11 bases fitting TRBD2. CDR3 length: 15 amino acids. J was trimmed by 3 bases and V by 0 bases; bases with no gene match: 2. Per the germline V gene, CDR1 is SGHKS and CDR2 is YYEKEE (reference sequence). The CDR3 here is CASSLVTSGSYEQYF. DNA for the CDR3: TGTGCCAGCAGCTTGGTTACTAGCGGGAGCTACGAGCAGTACTTC.

V and J are TRBV2 and TRBJ2-2; weak D call: TRBD1 (6 bases). V lost 9 bases, J lost 5 bases, and 19 bases lay in between. Germline V gives CDR1 SNHLY, CDR2 FYNNEI. CDR3 length: 15 residues. DNA of the CDR3: TGTGCCAGGCGGAAGGAACAGGGTGGAACCGGGGAGCTGTTTTTT. Translation: CARRKEQGGTGELFF.

The rearrangement uses TRBV5-4 and TRBJ2-7, with 7 bases identical to TRBD2. The CDR3 is 13 residues long. Germline V gene lookup returns CDR1 SGHNT and CDR2 YYREEE (reference sequence). After removal of 4 bases from V and 5 bases from J, the junction contained 6 bases not matched to a gene. The CDR3 DNA reads TGTGCCAGCAGCGCCGGACTAGTCGACGAGCAGTACTTC. Residues: CASSAGLVDEQYF.

The gene calls are TRBV4-1 and TRBJ1-2; the D is unclear. V shed 0 bases and J shed 4 bases, with 21 bases lying between them. In germline, CDR1 is MGHRA, CDR2 YSYEKL. The length of the CDR3 is 18 residues. The CDR3 sequence is CASSQDISAGGSGYGYTF. The CDR3 bases are TGCGCCAGCAGCCAAGACATTTCTGCCGGAGGTTCAGGCTATGGCTACACCTTC.

J is TRBJ2-3 and V is TRBV11-2; D unclear. The CDR3 has 13 residues. Trimming took off 0 bases at V and 6 bases at J, with 7 bases between the two ends. The germline CDR1 and CDR2 sequences are SGHAT and FQNNGV. This CDR3 is CASSLESADTQYF. The CDR3 DNA reads as TGTGCCAGCAGCTTAGAATCCGCGGATACGCAGTATTTT. The whole variable domain, remainder taken from reference TRBV11-2 and TRBJ2-3, is EAGVAQSPRYKIIEKRQSVAFWCNPISGHATLYWYQQILGQGPKLLIQFQNNGVVDDSQLPKDRFSAERLKGVDSTLKIQPAKLEDSAVYLCASSLESADTQYFGPGTRLTVL.

The CDR3: CASRGRIGELFF. The CDR3 DNA reads as TGTGCCAGCAGAGGACGTATCGGGGAGCTGTTTTTT. The chain links TRBV25-1 to TRBJ2-2, with D uncertain. The CDR3 contains 12 residues. Germline lookup yields CDR1 MGHDK and CDR2 SYGVNS. V lost 6 bases and J 7 bases, leaving 9 bases between the germline ends.